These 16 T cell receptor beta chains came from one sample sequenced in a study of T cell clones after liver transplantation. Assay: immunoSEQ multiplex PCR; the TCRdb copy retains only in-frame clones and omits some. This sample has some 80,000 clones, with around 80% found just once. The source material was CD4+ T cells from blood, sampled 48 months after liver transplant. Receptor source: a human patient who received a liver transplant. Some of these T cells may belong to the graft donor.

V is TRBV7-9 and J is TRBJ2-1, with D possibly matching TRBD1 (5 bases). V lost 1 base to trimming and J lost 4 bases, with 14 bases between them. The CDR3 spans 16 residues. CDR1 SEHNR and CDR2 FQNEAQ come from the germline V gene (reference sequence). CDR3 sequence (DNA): TGTGCCAGCAGCTTAGGGGGCAGGAGTGGGTACAATGAGCAGTTCTTC. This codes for CASSLGGRSGYNEQFF.

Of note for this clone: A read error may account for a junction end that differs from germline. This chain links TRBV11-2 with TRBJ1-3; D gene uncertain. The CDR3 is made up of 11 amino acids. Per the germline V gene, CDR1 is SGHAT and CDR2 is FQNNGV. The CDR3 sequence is CASSLEDTIYF. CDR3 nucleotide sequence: TGTGCCAGCAGTTTAGAGGACACCATATATTTT.

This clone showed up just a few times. The CDR3 DNA sequence: TGCGCCAGCAGCTCTCAACCAGGGACCTCCACAGATACGCAGTATTTT. Translation gives CASSSQPGTSTDTQYF. The chain links TRBV5-1 to TRBJ2-3, with D tentatively TRBD1 or TRBD2 (5 bases each). Germline CDR1 SGHRS, CDR2 YFSETQ. Trimming took off 3 bases at V and 2 bases at J, with 16 bases between the two ends. This CDR3 has 16 amino acids.

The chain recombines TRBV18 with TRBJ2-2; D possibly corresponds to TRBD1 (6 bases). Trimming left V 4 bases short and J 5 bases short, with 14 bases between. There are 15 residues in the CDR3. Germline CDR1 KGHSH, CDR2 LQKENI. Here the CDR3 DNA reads TGTGCCAGCTCACGAGGGACACCGGGGACCGGGGAGCTGTTTTTT. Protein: CASSRGTPGTGELFF. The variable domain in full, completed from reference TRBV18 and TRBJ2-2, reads NAGVMQNPRHLVRRRGQEARLRCSPMKGHSHVYWYRQLPEEGLKFMVYLQKENIIDESGMPKERFSAEFPKEGPSILRIQQVVRGDSAAYFCASSRGTPGTGELFFGEGSRLTVL.

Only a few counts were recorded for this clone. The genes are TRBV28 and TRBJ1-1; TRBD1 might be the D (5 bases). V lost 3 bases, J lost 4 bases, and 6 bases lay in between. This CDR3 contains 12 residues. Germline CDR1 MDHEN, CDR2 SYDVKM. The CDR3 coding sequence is TGTGCCAGCAGTTTGAGGGGCACTGAAGCTTTCTTT. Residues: CASSLRGTEAFF.

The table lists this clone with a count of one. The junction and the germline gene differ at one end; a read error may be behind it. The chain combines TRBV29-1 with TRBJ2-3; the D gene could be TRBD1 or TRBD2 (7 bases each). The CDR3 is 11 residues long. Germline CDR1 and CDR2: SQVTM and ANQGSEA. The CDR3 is CSVRGGGQQGF. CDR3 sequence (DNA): TGCAGCGTTCGGGGAGGGGGCCAGCAGGGGTTT.

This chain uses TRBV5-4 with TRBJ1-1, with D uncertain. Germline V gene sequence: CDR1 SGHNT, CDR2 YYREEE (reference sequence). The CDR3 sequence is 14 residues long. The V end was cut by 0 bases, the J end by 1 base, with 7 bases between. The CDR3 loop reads CASSLVGRNTEAFF. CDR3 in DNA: TGTGCCAGCAGCTTGGTAGGCAGGAACACTGAAGCTTTCTTT.

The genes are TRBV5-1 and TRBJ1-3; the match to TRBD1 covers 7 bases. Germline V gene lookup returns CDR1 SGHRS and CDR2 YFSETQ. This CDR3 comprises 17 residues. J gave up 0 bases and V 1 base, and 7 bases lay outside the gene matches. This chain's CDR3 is CASSLLTGASSGNTIYF. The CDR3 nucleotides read TGCGCCAGCAGCTTGTTAACAGGGGCTAGCTCTGGAAACACCATATATTTT.

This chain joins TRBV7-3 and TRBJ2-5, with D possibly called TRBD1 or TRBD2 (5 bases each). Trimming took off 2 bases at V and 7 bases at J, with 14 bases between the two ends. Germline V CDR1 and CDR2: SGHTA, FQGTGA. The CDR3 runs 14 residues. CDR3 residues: CASSLRGRGGTQYF. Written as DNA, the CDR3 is TGTGCCAGCAGCTTACGGGGCCGTGGGGGGACCCAGTACTTC.

The CDR3 region is CASSTQGGSSYNEQFF. The CDR3, as DNA: TGCGCCAGCAGTACACAGGGGGGTAGCTCCTACAATGAGCAGTTCTTC. The chain has TRBV5-1 and TRBJ2-1, with 8 bases fitting TRBD1. Germline CDR1 reads SGHRS; CDR2 reads YFSETQ. V shed 5 bases and J 0 bases; nucleotides not matched to a gene: 7. CDR3 length equals 16 residues.

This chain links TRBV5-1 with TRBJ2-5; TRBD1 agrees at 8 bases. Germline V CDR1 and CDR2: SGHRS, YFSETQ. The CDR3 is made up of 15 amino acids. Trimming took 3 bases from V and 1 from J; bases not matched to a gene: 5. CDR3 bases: TGCGCCAGCAGCTCCCTCGGGACAGGCCAAGAGACCCAGTACTTC. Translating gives CASSSLGTGQETQYF.

This chain's CDR3 is CASSLPGAPEQYF. In DNA form, the CDR3 reads TGTGCCAGCAGCCTCCCAGGGGCGCCCGAGCAGTACTTC. The genes are TRBV2 and TRBJ2-7, with D perhaps TRBD1 (6 bases). CDR3 length: 13 residues. Germline V lookup: CDR1 SNHLY, CDR2 FYNNEI. V was pared by 6 bases and J by 6 bases, with 15 bases between.

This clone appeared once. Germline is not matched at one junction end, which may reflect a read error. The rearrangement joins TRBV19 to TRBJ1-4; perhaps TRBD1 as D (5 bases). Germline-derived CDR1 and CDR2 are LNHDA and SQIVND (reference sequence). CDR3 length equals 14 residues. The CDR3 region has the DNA TGTGCCAGTAGTATCGGGGGGTCTAACGAAAAACTGTTTTTT. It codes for CASSIGGSNEKLFF.

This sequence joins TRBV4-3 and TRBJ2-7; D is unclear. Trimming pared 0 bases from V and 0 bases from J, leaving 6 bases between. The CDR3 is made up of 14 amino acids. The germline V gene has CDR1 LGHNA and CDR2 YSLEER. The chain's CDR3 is CASSQDRRSYEQYF. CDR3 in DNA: TGCGCCAGCAGCCAAGATAGGCGCTCCTACGAGCAGTACTTC.

This CDR3 reads CSVVTGQNTGELFF. The CDR3 DNA is TGCAGCGTTGTCACAGGACAAAACACCGGGGAGCTGTTTTTT. The chain has TRBV29-1 and TRBJ2-2, with D perhaps TRBD1 (5 bases). With 4 bases removed from V and 2 bases from J, the gap between germline ends came to 11 bases. This CDR3 contains 14 residues. CDR1 is SQVTM and CDR2 is ANQGSEA in the germline V gene.

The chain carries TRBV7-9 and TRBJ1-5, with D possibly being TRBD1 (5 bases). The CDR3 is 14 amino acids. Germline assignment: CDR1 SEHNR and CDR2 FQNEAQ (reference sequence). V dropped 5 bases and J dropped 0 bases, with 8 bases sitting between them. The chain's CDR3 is CASSGTHSNQPQHF. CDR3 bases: TGTGCCAGCAGCGGGACTCATAGCAATCAGCCCCAGCATTTT.